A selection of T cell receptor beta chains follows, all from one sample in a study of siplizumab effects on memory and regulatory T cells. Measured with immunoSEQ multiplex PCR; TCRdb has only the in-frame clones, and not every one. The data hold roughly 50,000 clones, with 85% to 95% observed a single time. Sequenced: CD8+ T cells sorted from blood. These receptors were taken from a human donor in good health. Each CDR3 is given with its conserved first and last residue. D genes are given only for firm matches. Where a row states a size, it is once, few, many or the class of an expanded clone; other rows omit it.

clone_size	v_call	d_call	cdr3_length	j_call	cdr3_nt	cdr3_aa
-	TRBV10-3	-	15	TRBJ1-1	TGTGCCATCAGTGAGAATCAGGCAGGGGTCGCTGAAGCTTTCTTT	CAISENQAGVAEAFF
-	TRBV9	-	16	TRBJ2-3	TGTGCCAGCAGCGTAGTAGAAGGGTCCTTGGCTGATACGCAGTATTTT	CASSVVEGSLADTQYF
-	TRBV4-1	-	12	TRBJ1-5	TGCGCCAGCAGCCAGGCCACTGGGCCCCAGCATTTT	CASSQATGPQHF
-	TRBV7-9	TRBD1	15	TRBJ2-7	TGTGCCAGCAGCTTAGGACAGGGGGCGACCTACGAGCAGTACTTC	CASSLGQGATYEQYF
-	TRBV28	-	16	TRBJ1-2	TGTGCCAGCAGGCGGACGTGGGGGGATTATAACTATGGCTACACCTTC	CASRRTWGDYNYGYTF
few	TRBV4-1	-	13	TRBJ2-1	TGCGCCAGCAGCCTAGACAGGTACAATGAGCAGTTCTTC	CASSLDRYNEQFF
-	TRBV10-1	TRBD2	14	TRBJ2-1	TGCGCCAGCAGTGAGTCGGGACTAGCGAATGAGCAGTTCTTC	CASSESGLANEQFF
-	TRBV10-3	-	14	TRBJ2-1	TGTGCCTCAAACGGACATAGCTCCTACAATGAGCAGTTCTTC	CASNGHSSYNEQFF
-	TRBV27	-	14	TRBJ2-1	TGTGCCAGCAGTCATCGAATCGTCGACAATGAGCAGTTCTTC	CASSHRIVDNEQFF
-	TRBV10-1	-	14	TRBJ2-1	TGCGCCAGCAGTACAGGGCCATCCTACAATGAGCAGTTCTTC	CASSTGPSYNEQFF
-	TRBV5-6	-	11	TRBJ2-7	TGTGCCAGCAGCTTGGCTAGTGAGCAGTACTTC	CASSLASEQYF
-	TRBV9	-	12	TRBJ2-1	TGTGCCAGCAGCCTTTGGGACAATGAGCAGTTCTTC	CASSLWDNEQFF
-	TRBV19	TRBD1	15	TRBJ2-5	TGTGCCAGTAGTGGAAAGACAGGGTGGCCTGCGGCCCAGTACTTC	CASSGKTGWPAAQYF
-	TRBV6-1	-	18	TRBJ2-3	TGTGCCAGCAGTGAAGGTCCCTGGGCGGGCGAAAGCACAGATACGCAGTATTTT	CASSEGPWAGESTDTQYF
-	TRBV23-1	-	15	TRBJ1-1	TGCGCCAGCAGTCAATCGAGGCACCCGGGCGCTGAAGCTTTCTTT	CASSQSRHPGAEAFF
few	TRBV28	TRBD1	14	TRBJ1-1	TGTGCCAGCAGTCCGGGGACAGCCGACACTGAAGCTTTCTTT	CASSPGTADTEAFF
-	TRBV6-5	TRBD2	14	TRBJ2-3	TGTGCCAGCAGTTTGCGGGAGTCGGCAGATACGCAGTATTTT	CASSLRESADTQYF
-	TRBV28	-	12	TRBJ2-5	TGTGCCAGCCGGGGGAGCTTGGAGACCCAGTACTTC	CASRGSLETQYF
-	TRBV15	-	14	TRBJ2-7	TGTGCCACCAGCCCCCTCGAGGTAGCGGACGAGCAGTACTTC	CATSPLEVADEQYF
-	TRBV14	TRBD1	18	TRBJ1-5	TGTGCCAGCAGCCAAGATAGGGAAGCCGGGACAGCCAAAGTGCCCCAGCATTTT	CASSQDREAGTAKVPQHF
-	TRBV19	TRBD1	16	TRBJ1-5	TGTGCCAGTAGTAACCCCCAGGACAGGGGGCGTCAGCCCCAGCATTTT	CASSNPQDRGRQPQHF
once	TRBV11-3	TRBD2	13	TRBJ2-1	TGTGCCAGCAGTTATGCGGGAGGTAATGAGCAGTTCTTC	CASSYAGGNEQFF
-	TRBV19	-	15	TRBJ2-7	TGTGCCAGTAGTATAGATCCTACCGGGATATACGAGCAGTACTTC	CASSIDPTGIYEQYF
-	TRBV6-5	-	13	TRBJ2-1	TGTGCCAGCAGCCCTACAGAGTACAATGAGCAGTTCTTC	CASSPTEYNEQFF
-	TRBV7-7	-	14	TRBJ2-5	TGTGCCAGCAGCTTAGGACAAGGCGCGGACGATTGGTACTTC	CASSLGQGADDWYF
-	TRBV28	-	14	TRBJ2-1	TGTGCCAGCAGTCAAACCGGGGGAAGTGGTGAGCAGTTCTTC	CASSQTGGSGEQFF
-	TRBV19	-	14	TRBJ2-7	TGTGCCAGTAGCTCGGACGAGGACTCCTACGAGCAGTACTTC	CASSSDEDSYEQYF
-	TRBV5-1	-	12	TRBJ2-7	TGCGCCAGCAGCTTATTCGGTAACGAGCAGTACTTC	CASSLFGNEQYF
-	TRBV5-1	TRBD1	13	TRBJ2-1	TGCGCCAGCAGCTCAGGGGGCAGCGATGAGCAGTTCTTC	CASSSGGSDEQFF
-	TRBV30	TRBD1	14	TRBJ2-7	TGTACCTGGACTGCGGGACAGGGGTTGTACGAGCAGTACTTC	CTWTAGQGLYEQYF
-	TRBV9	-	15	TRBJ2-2	TGTGCCAGCAGCGTAGGTGGGAGAGACACCGGGGAGCTGTTTTTT	CASSVGGRDTGELFF
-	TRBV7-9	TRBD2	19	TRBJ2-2	TGTGCCAGCAGCCCCGGGACTAGCGGGGCTATTTCGAACACCGGGGAGCTGTTTTTT	CASSPGTSGAISNTGELFF
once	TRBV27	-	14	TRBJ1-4	TGTGCCAGCGGCCAGAGGGAGGGTGGGGAAAAACTGTTTTTT	CASGQREGGEKLFF
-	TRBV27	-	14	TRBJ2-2	TGTGCCAGCAGTTTATTGGGTGGTTCCGGGGAGCTGTTTTTT	CASSLLGGSGELFF
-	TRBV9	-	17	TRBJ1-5	TGTGCCAGCAGCGAAGGGAACGGAGCGGATAGCAATCAGCCCCAGCATTTT	CASSEGNGADSNQPQHF
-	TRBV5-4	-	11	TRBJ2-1	TGTGCCAGCAGCTCCGGGAATGAGCAGTTCTTC	CASSSGNEQFF
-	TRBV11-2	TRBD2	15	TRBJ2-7	TGTGCCAGCAGCCTGACTAGCGGGAGTGTTTACGAGCAGTACTTC	CASSLTSGSVYEQYF
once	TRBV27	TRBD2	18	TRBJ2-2	TGTGCCAGCAGTCCTCCCCCAGGAGCGGGAGGCGCCACCGGGGAGCTGTTTTTT	CASSPPPGAGGATGELFF
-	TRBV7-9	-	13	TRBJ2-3	TGTGCCAGCAGCCTCCCACAACCGGATACGCAGTATTTT	CASSLPQPDTQYF
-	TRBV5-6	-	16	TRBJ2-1	TGTGCCAGCAGCTTGCAGATCCTAGCAGATTACAATGAGCAGTTCTTC	CASSLQILADYNEQFF